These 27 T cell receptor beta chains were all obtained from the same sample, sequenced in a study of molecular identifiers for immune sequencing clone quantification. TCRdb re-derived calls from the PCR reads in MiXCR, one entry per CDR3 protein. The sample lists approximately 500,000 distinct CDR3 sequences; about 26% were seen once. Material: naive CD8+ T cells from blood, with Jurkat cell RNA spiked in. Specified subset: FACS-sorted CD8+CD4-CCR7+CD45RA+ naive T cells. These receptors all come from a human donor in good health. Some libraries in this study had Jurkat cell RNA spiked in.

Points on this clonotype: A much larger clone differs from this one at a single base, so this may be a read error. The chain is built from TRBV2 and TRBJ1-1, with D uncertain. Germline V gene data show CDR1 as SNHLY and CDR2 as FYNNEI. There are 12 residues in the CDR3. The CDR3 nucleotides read TGTGCCAGTAATCGCCAGAACACTAAAGCTTTCTTT. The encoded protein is CASNRQNTKAFF. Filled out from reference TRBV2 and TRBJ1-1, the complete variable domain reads EPEVTQTPSHQVTQMGQEVILRCVPISNHLYFYWYRQILGQKVEFLVSFYNNEISEKSEIFDDQFSVERPDGSNFTLKIRSTKLEDSAMYFCASNRQNTKAFFGQGTRLTVV.

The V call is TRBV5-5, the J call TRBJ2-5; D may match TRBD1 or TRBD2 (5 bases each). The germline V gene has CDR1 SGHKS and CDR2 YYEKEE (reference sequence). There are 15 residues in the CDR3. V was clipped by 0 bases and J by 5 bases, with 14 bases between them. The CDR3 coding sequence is TGTGCCAGCAGCTTGGGACAGTTAAGCGGCGAGACCCAGTACTTC. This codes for CASSLGQLSGETQYF.

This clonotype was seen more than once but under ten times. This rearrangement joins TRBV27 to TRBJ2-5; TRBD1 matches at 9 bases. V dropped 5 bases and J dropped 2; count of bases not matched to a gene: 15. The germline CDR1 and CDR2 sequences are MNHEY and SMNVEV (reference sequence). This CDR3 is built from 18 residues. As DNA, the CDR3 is TGTGCCAGCAGTCCTGGGACAGGGTATCTTTTGAGGCAAGAGACCCAGTACTTC. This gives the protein CASSPGTGYLLRQETQYF.

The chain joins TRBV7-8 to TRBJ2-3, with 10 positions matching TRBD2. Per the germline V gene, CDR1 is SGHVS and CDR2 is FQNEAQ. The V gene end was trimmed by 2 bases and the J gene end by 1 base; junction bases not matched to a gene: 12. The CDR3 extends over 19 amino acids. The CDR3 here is CASSLIGTSEWVGTDTQYF. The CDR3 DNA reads TGTGCCAGCAGCTTAATTGGGACTAGCGAATGGGTGGGCACAGATACGCAGTATTTT.

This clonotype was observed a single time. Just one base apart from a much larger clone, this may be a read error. CDR3 DNA: TGCAGTGCTAGAGCTGAGGCAGGGACTTATAATTCACCCCTCCACTTT. As protein: CSARAEAGTYNSPLHF. The chain has TRBV20-1 and TRBJ1-6; weak D call: TRBD1 (5 bases). Germline loops: CDR1 DFQATT, CDR2 SNEGSKA (reference sequence). The V and J ends lost 1 base and 4 bases respectively, with 14 bases between them. The CDR3 length is 16 residues.

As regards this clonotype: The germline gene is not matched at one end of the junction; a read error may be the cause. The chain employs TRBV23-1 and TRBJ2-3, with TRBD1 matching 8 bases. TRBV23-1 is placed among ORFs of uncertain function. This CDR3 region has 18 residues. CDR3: CASSLSNTGQVSTGTQYF. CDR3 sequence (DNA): TGCGCCAGCAGTCTATCTAATACGGGACAGGTCAGCACAGGTACGCAGTATTTT.

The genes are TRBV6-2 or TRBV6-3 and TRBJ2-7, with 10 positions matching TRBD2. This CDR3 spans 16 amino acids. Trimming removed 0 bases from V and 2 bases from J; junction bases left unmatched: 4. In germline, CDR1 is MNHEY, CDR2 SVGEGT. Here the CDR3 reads CASSYSMSGGAYEQYF. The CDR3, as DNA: TGTGCCAGCAGTTACTCGATGAGCGGGGGGGCCTACGAGCAGTACTTC.

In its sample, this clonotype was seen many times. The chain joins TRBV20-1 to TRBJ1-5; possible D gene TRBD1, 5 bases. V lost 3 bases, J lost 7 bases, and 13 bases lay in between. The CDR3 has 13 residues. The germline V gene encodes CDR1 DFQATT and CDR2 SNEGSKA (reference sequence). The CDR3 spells CSASWGRSQPQHF. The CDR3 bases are TGCAGTGCTAGTTGGGGCCGGTCGCAGCCCCAGCATTTT.

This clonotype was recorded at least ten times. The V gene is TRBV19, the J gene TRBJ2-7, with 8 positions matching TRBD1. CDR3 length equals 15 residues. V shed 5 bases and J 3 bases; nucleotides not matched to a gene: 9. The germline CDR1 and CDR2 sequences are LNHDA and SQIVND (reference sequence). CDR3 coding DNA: TGTGCCAGTAGTGCGCCGGGACAGGAACTCTACGAGCAGTACTTC. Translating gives CASSAPGQELYEQYF.

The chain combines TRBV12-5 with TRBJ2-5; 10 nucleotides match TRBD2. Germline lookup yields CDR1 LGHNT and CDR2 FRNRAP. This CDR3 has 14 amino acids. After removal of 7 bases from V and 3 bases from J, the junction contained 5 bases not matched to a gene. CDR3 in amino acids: CASAEREGEETQYF. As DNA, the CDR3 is TGTGCTAGTGCCGAGCGGGAGGGAGAAGAGACCCAGTACTTC.

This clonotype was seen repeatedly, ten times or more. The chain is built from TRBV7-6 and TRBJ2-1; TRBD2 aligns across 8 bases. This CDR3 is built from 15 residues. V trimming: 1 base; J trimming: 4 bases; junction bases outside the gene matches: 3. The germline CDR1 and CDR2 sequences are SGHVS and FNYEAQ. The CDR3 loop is CASSLDGGVYNEQFF. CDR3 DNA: TGTGCCAGCAGCTTAGACGGGGGGGTTTACAATGAGCAGTTCTTC.

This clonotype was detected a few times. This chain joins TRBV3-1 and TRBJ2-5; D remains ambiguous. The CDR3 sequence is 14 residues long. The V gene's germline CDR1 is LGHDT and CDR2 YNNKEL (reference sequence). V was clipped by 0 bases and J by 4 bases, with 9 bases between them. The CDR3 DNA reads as TGTGCCAGCAGCCAAGATATCAGGTTAGAGACCCAGTACTTC. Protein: CASSQDIRLETQYF.

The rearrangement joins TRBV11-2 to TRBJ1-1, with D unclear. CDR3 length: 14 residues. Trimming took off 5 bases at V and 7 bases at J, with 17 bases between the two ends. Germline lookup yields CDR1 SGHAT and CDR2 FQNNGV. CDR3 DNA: TGTGCCAGCAGCCCCATACCTTACGTTAGTGAAGCTTTCTTT. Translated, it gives CASSPIPYVSEAFF.

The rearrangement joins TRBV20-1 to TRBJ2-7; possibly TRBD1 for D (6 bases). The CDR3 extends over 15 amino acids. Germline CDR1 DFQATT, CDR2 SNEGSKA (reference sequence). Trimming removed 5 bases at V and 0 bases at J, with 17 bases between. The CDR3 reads CSAAPGDFTSYEQYF. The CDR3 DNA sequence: TGCAGTGCTGCCCCAGGGGATTTCACCTCCTACGAGCAGTACTTC.

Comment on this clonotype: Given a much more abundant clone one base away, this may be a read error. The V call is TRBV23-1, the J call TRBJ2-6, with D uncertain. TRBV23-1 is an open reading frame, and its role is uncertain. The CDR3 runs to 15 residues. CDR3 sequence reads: CARSHSGSAANVLTF. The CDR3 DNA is TGCGCCCGCAGTCACTCTGGATCTGCGGCCAACGTCCTGACTTTC.

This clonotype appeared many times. The DNA for the CDR3 is TGCGCCAGCAGCCAAGATTGGGCCGCCGGGTACGAGCAGTACTTC. As protein: CASSQDWAAGYEQYF. The genes are TRBV4-3 and TRBJ2-7; D not certain. Trimming took off 0 bases at V and 4 bases at J, with 13 bases between the two ends. Germline values: CDR1 LGHNA, CDR2 YSLEER. The CDR3 loop spans 15 amino acids.

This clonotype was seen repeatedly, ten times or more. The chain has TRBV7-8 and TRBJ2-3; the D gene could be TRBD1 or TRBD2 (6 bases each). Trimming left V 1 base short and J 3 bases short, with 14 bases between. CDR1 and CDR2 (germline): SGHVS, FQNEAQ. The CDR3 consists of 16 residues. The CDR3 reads CASSLVGGSGTDTQYF. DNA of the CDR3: TGTGCCAGCAGCTTAGTGGGGGGCAGCGGGACAGATACGCAGTATTTT.

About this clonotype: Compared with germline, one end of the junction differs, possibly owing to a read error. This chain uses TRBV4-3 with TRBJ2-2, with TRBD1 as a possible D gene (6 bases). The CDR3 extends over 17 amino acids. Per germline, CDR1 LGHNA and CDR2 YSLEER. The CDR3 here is CASGQARGLANTGELFF. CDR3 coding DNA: TGCGCCAGCGGCCAAGCCAGGGGCCTAGCGAACACCGGGGAGCTGTTTTTT.

Written as DNA, the CDR3 is TGCGCCAGCGGCCTCGGGGATCGAGGGATCCAGCCCCAGCATTTT. This gives the protein CASGLGDRGIQPQHF. V usage is TRBV4-1 and J usage is TRBJ1-5; D gene unclear. The V end lost 8 bases, the J end lost 7 bases, and 21 bases lay between the germline ends. The germline CDR1 and CDR2 sequences are MGHRA and YSYEKL. The CDR3 covers 15 residues.

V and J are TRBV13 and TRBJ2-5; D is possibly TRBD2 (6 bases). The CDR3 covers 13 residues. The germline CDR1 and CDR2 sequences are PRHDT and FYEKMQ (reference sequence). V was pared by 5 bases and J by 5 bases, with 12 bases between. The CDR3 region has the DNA TGTGCCAGCAGCAAACTAGCTATGGAGACCCAGTACTTC. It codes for CASSKLAMETQYF.

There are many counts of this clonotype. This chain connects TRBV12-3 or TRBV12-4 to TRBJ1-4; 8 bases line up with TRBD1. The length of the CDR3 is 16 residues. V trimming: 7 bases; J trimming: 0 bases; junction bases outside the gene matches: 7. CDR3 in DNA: TGTGCCAGCACCCGACAGGGGTATGCAACTAATGAAAAACTGTTTTTT. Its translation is CASTRQGYATNEKLFF.

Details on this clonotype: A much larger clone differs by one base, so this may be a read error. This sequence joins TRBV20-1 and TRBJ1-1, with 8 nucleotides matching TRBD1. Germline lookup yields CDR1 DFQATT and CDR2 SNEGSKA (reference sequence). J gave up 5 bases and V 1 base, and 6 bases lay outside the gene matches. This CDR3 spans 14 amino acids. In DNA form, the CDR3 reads TGCAGTGCTAGAGTAACAGGGGGTATAACTGAAGCTTTCTTT. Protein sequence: CSARVTGGITEAFF.

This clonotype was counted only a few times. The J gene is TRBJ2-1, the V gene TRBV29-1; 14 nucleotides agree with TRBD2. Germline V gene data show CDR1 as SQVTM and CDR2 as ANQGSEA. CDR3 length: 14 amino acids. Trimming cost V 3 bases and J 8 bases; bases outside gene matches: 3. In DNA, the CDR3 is TGCAGCGTTGAGGGACTAGCGGGGGAGTATGAGCAGTTCTTC. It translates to CSVEGLAGEYEQFF.

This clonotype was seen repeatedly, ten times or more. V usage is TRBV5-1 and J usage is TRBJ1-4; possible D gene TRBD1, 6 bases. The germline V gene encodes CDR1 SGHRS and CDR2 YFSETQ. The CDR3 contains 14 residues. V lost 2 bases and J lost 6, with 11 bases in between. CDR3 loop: CASSLQGRDEKLFF. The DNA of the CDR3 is TGCGCCAGCAGCTTACAGGGTCGCGATGAAAAACTGTTTTTT.

The CDR3 loop reads CASKPDRGVFDTQYF. The CDR3 nucleotides are TGTGCCAGCAAGCCGGACAGGGGGGTTTTTGATACGCAGTATTTT. This chain uses TRBV19 with TRBJ2-3; 10 bases match TRBD1. The CDR3 totals 15 residues. From germline, CDR1 is LNHDA and CDR2 SQIVND (reference sequence). V lost 9 bases and J lost 6; bases outside the gene matches: 12. The whole variable domain, filled in from reference TRBV19 and TRBJ2-3, reads DGGITQSPKYLFRKEGQNVTLSCEQNLNHDAMYWYRQDPGQGLRLIYYSQIVNDFQKGDIAEGYSVSREKKESFPLTVTSAQKNPTAFYLCASKPDRGVFDTQYFGPGTRLTVL.

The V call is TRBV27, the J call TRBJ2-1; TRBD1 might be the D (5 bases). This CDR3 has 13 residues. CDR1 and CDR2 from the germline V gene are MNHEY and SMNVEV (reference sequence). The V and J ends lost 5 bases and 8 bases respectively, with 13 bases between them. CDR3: CASSADRIDEQFF. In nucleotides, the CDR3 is TGTGCCAGCAGTGCAGACAGAATCGATGAGCAGTTCTTC.

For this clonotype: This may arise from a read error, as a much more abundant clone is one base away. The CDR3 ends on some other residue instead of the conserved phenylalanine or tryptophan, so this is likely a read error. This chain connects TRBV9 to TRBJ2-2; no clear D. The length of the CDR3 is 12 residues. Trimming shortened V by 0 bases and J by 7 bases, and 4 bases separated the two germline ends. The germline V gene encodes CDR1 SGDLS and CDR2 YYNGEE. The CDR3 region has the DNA TGTGCCAGCAGCGTAGTCTTCGGGGAGCTGTTTTCT. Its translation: CASSVVFGELFS.